This T cell receptor beta chain appears in the sequencing data of a study of blood T cell repertoires in COVID-19 (dated by TCRdb to 2018 to 2021). Study-level background: The collaborator samples originated in the United States, Italy and Spain and spanned the acute and convalescent phases of COVID-19. The material from the prospective study consisted of cDNA or gDNA derived from T cells, B-cell-depleted T cells, or PBMCs. Subjects who had been exposed to COVID-19, were actively infected with it, or had recovered from it provided the deeply sampled blood TCRbeta repertoires that made up the dataset. The repertoires were released in a freely available public database meant as a resource for research on the immune response to SARS-CoV-2. Samples were obtained from the ongoing ImmuneRACE study (first 160 participants) and from about 1,300 subjects provided by 6 global collaborators. Sample metadata almost always included a de-identified subject ID, COVID-19 status, age in years and sex. Where available, HLA class I and class II types were taken from metadata supplied by the sample provider and were not determined by assay-based typing.

A word on this clone: What this receptor recognizes is not known. Per-base qualities were not stored, and no clone one base away is much larger.

Collaborating institutions collected whole blood in K2EDTA tubes following their own protocols. For TCRbeta analysis, collaborators shipped samples in one of three forms: frozen whole blood, isolated PBMCs, or DNA extracted from either of those sample types. The investigation overall reported the following: The amount of clinical and demographic metadata varied by source and participant and was provided uncurated.

The immunoSEQ Assay, a bias-controlled multiplex PCR, was used to amplify TCRbeta CDR3 regions from genomic DNA. The published analysis was carried out like this. The number of nucleated cells in each sample was estimated from the amplification of reference gene primers within the assay. To quantify the absolute abundance of each unique TCRbeta CDR3 rearrangement, sequence reads were collapsed and filtered. Productive Simpson clonality was computed per sample as the square root of Simpson's diversity index over productive rearrangements. Here the immuneACCESS table is served through TCRdb, limited to in-frame sequences with V and J called. Missing clones are a known gap in these copies; in checked studies unresolved V genes cover under half, and the rest lacks a known reason. V, J and clone size are taken as reported in that table, and D and trimming were inferred from the DNA itself. A total of 83,000 or so clones appear in this sample, more than 75% of them only once. The ten largest clonotypes hold 21% of the sample.

Ends trimmed: V by 1 base, J by 4 bases; bases unmatched to a gene: 19. The CDR3, cysteine through phenylalanine, is 22 amino acids long. The retained sequence is limited to the CDR3, 66 bases, with the frame set at the first base. The germline V gene specifies KGHSH as CDR1 and LQKENI as CDR2. The chain uses TRBV18 and TRBJ2-1, and 13 junctional nucleotides match TRBD2. Sequencing was carried out using peripheral blood. This receptor was identified in a human donor in a cohort sampled during active COVID-19. The DNA is TGTGCCAGCTCACCACAGGGGGCGGCTCCGGGACTAGCGGGGAGAACATACAATGAGCAGTTCTTC. It codes for CASSPQGAAPGLAGRTYNEQFF.